Following are 28 T cell receptor beta chains from one sample sequenced in a study of shared clonotypes between healthy human individuals (dated by TCRdb to the early 2020s). Library prep was done by the immunoSEQ multiplex PCR assay. Imported from immuneACCESS, the table was reduced by TCRdb to in-frame sequences with V and J called. These copies leave out some clones; in studies compared against another copy, an unresolved V gene accounts for under half, and the cause of the remainder is not known. Within this sample are about 480,000 clones, with 60% to 80% of them counted one time only. The ten largest make up under 15% of the sample. Material: PBMCs. The source of these receptors is a woman between 40 and 55 years old in good health. Some clones in this sample may be carry-over from other donors' samples.

The J gene is TRBJ2-1, the V gene TRBV7-3, with unresolved D. With 1 base removed from V and 8 bases from J, the gap between germline ends came to 9 bases. Germline assignment: CDR1 SGHTA and CDR2 FQGTGA. CDR3 length: 13 amino acids. CDR3 coding DNA: TGTGCCAGCAGCTTAAGTTTCCGGGATGAGCAGTTCTTC. Protein: CASSLSFRDEQFF.

This clone showed up just a few times. This likely stems from a read error, as it lies one base from a far larger clone. The chain links TRBV6-8 to TRBJ1-2, with D possibly TRBD1 on 6 matching bases. There are 13 residues in the CDR3. Germline V CDR1 and CDR2: MNHGY, SAAAGT. The germline V and J ends were trimmed by 5 bases and 1 base, with 8 bases remaining between them. CDR3 DNA: TGTGCCAGCAGTGAACAGGGTAACTATGGCTACACCTTC. Protein product: CASSEQGNYGYTF.

This clone turned up a few times. The CDR3 region is CASSSHPVYGYTF. In DNA, the CDR3 is TGTGCCAGCAGCTCTCACCCCGTCTATGGCTACACCTTC. The genes are TRBV7-9 and TRBJ1-2; D uncertain. The CDR3 runs to 13 residues. Germline-derived CDR1 and CDR2 are SEHNR and FQNEAQ (reference sequence). V gave up 4 bases and J gave up 4 bases, with 10 bases separating them.

This clone was counted a few times. The rearrangement joins TRBV25-1 to TRBJ1-4; TRBD1 matches 7 bases. The trim removed 4 bases at V and 8 bases at J, leaving 10 bases unmatched. Per the germline V gene, CDR1 is MGHDK and CDR2 is SYGVNS. This CDR3 has 15 amino acids. The CDR3: CASSASRGDWEKLFF. The CDR3 DNA reads as TGTGCCAGCAGTGCCTCCAGGGGGGACTGGGAAAAACTGTTTTTT.

This chain links TRBV28 with TRBJ1-4, with D perhaps TRBD1 (6 bases). CDR3 length: 15 residues. Germline V gene lookup returns CDR1 MDHEN and CDR2 SYDVKM. V lost 6 bases to trimming and J lost 3 bases, with 14 bases between them. CDR3 protein: CASRRLGAANEKLFF. The CDR3 bases are TGTGCCAGCAGACGGCTGGGGGCTGCTAATGAAAAACTGTTTTTT.

This chain joins TRBV11-2 and TRBJ2-7; 7 nucleotides line up with TRBD1. This CDR3 has 15 residues. V shed 4 bases and J 2 bases; nucleotides not matched to a gene: 8. Germline V gene lookup returns CDR1 SGHAT and CDR2 FQNNGV. For the CDR3, the DNA is TGTGCCAGCAGCTCTAGATGGACAGGAACCTACGAGCAGTACTTC. As protein: CASSSRWTGTYEQYF.

In regard to this clone: A read error is the likely source, as a far larger clone sits one nucleotide away. The gene calls are TRBV18 and TRBJ1-2, with D tentatively TRBD1 (6 bases). The CDR3 totals 15 residues. Germline loops: CDR1 KGHSH, CDR2 LQKENI. The CDR3 sequence: CTSSPTAAGENGYTF. The CDR3 region has the DNA TGTACCAGCTCTCCCACGGCGGCAGGGGAAAATGGCTACACCTTC.

The rearrangement joins TRBV7-6 to TRBJ2-3; weak D call: TRBD2 (6 bases). Germline CDR1 is SGHVS and CDR2 is FNYEAQ. V was trimmed by 1 base and J by 0 bases, leaving 8 bases between them. CDR3 length: 15 amino acids. The CDR3 nucleotides read TGTGCCAGCAGCTTAGGTGGGACTAGCACAGATACGCAGTATTTT. It specifies CASSLGGTSTDTQYF.

The chain employs TRBV5-1 and TRBJ1-4, with a weak D call TRBD1 (6 bases). CDR1 is SGHRS and CDR2 is YFSETQ in the germline V gene. The V and J ends lost 0 bases and 3 bases respectively, with 9 bases between them. The CDR3 has 15 amino acids. CDR3 DNA: TGCGCCAGCAGCTTGGCCGAGGGGGCTAATGAAAAACTGTTTTTT. Protein product: CASSLAEGANEKLFF.

The J gene is TRBJ2-1, the V gene TRBV10-3; 11 bases fit TRBD2. The ends lost 10 bases at V and 3 bases at J; junction bases unmatched: 5. This CDR3 contains 14 residues. Germline loops: CDR1 ENHRY, CDR2 SYGVKD. CDR3 sequence reads: CAKTGTSGYNEQFF. The CDR3 bases are TGTGCCAAAACCGGGACTAGCGGCTACAATGAGCAGTTCTTC.

This chain joins TRBV5-1 and TRBJ2-3, with TRBD1 matching 9 bases. Germline V lookup: CDR1 SGHRS, CDR2 YFSETQ. Unmatched junction bases numbered 5, after V lost 5 bases and J lost 4 bases. The CDR3 length is 14 residues. The CDR3: CASSWDRVADTQYF. CDR3 bases: TGCGCCAGCAGTTGGGACAGGGTCGCAGATACGCAGTATTTT.

In this sample, this clone turned up many times. The chain couples TRBV4-2 to TRBJ2-3, with 11 bases identical to TRBD2. Unmatched junction bases numbered 12, after V lost 0 bases and J lost 4 bases. The CDR3 spans 19 residues. The germline V gene has CDR1 LGHNA and CDR2 YNFKEQ. Written as DNA, the CDR3 is TGTGCCAGCAGCCAAGAACCCCTGACTAGCGGGATCTTCGCAGATACGCAGTATTTT. Translating gives CASSQEPLTSGIFADTQYF.

The DNA for the CDR3 is TGTGCCAGCAGGCCGCCGCGGGGGGGGGTTGCTGAAGCTTTCTTT. Amino acid sequence: CASRPPRGGVAEAFF. The V and J genes are TRBV28 and TRBJ1-1; possible D gene TRBD1, 5 bases. The V end lost 6 bases, the J end lost 6 bases, and 20 bases lay between the germline ends. Germline CDR1 is MDHEN and CDR2 is SYDVKM. The CDR3 consists of 15 residues. Complete variable domain (other parts from reference TRBV28 and TRBJ1-1): DVKVTQSSRYLVKRTGEKVFLECVQDMDHENMFWYRQDPGLGLRLIYFSYDVKMKEKGDIPEGYSVSREKKERFSLILESASTNQTSMYLCASRPPRGGVAEAFFGQGTRLTVV.

V usage is TRBV15 and J usage is TRBJ1-4, with 8 positions matching TRBD1. From germline, CDR1 is LNHNV and CDR2 YYDKDF (reference sequence). The J segment lost 8 bases and the V segment lost 3 bases, leaving 8 bases of the junction unmatched. CDR3 size: 15 residues. CDR3 coding DNA: TGTGCCACCAGCAGGGGGGGACAGGTGGCCGAAAAACTGTTTTTT. Translating gives CATSRGGQVAEKLFF.

Written as DNA, the CDR3 is TGTGCCAGCAGCACTAGCGGGAGTAGCTCCGGGGAGCTGTTTTTT. It specifies CASSTSGSSSGELFF. The chain combines TRBV27 with TRBJ2-2; TRBD2 matches at 11 bases. Germline trimming cut 6 bases from V and 6 bases from J; bases unmatched to any gene: 6. This CDR3 contains 15 residues. Per germline, CDR1 MNHEY and CDR2 SMNVEV (reference sequence).

The chain joins TRBV18 to TRBJ2-1, with D perhaps assigned TRBD1 or TRBD2 (5 bases each). The CDR3 is 13 amino acids. The V end lost 5 bases, the J end lost 8 bases, and 13 bases lay between the germline ends. The germline gives CDR1 KGHSH, CDR2 LQKENI. CDR3 sequence: CASSMGVRDEQFF. CDR3 bases: TGTGCCAGCTCAATGGGGGTGAGGGATGAGCAGTTCTTC.

This clone came up a few times. This sequence joins TRBV2 and TRBJ1-2; no definite D call. V lost 6 bases and J lost 13, with 12 bases in between. The CDR3 spans 10 residues. Looked up from germline, CDR1 is SNHLY and CDR2 is FYNNEI. Here the CDR3 reads CASREYLATF. The DNA for the CDR3 is TGTGCCAGCAGAGAGTATTTGGCCACCTTC.

This clone came up once. One end of the junction varies from germline; a read error may be responsible. The identical CDR3 is also encoded by other nucleotide sequences in the sample. The rearrangement uses TRBV30 and TRBJ1-4; 7 nucleotides match TRBD1. CDR1 and CDR2 from the germline V gene are GTSNPN and SVGIG (reference sequence). The CDR3 covers 14 residues. The CDR3 reads CAWSDRGWGEKLFF. The DNA of the CDR3 is TGTGCCTGGAGTGACAGGGGATGGGGTGAAAAACTATTTTTT. Combining the CDR3 with reference TRBV30 and TRBJ1-4 gives the whole variable domain SQTIHQWPATLVQPVGSPLSLECTVEGTSNPNLYWYRQAAGRGLQLLFYSVGIGQISSEVPQNLSASRPQDRQFILSSKKLLLSDSGFYLCAWSDRGWGEKLFFGSGTQLSVL.

This clone has a single count. The V call is TRBV4-2, the J call TRBJ2-5; possible D gene TRBD2, 6 bases. Germline V lookup: CDR1 LGHNA, CDR2 YNFKEQ. The CDR3 consists of 17 residues. With 0 bases removed from V and 6 bases from J, the gap between germline ends came to 20 bases. This CDR3 reads CASSQEDQDYQKKTQYF. The CDR3, as DNA: TGTGCCAGCAGCCAAGAAGATCAGGACTACCAAAAAAAGACCCAGTACTTC.

This clone occurred once. The J gene is TRBJ2-6, the V gene TRBV15, with 9 bases lining up with TRBD1. Germline V CDR1 and CDR2: LNHNV, YYDKDF (reference sequence). V trimming: 3 bases; J trimming: 2 bases; junction bases outside the gene matches: 5. This CDR3 is built from 17 residues. In DNA form, the CDR3 reads TGTGCCACCAGCAGGCGACAGGGGGTAACTGGGGCCAACGTCCTGACTTTC. Its protein product is CATSRRQGVTGANVLTF.

V usage is TRBV2 and J usage is TRBJ2-2, with 7 bases lining up with TRBD1. Per the germline V gene, CDR1 is SNHLY and CDR2 is FYNNEI. This CDR3 has 13 residues. With V trimmed by 3 bases and J by 6 bases, 1 base remained unmatched. The CDR3 bases are TGTGCCAGCAGTGAGGGACAGCCCGGGGAGCTGTTTTTT. Protein product: CASSEGQPGELFF.

With regard to this clone: A read error may explain this, as a much larger clone is one base away. The CDR3 DNA reads TGTGCCAGCAGTGAGGACAGCTATCAGCCCCAGCATTTT. It yields the protein CASSEDSYQPQHF. V gene TRBV2 combines with J gene TRBJ1-5; a possible D gene is TRBD1 (6 bases). The CDR3 consists of 13 residues. Germline values: CDR1 SNHLY, CDR2 FYNNEI. The ends were cut back, 3 bases at V and 5 bases at J, with 8 bases in the middle.

This clone was seen at least ten times. This sequence joins TRBV7-3 and TRBJ2-3, with a possible D match to TRBD1 (5 bases). The V gene lost 5 bases and the J gene lost 6 bases, with 18 bases spanning the gap. This CDR3 has 15 amino acids. Germline V gene data show CDR1 as SGHTA and CDR2 as FQGTGA. CDR3 sequence: CASSRSLGPGDTQYF. CDR3 sequence (DNA): TGTGCCAGCAGCCGAAGCTTGGGCCCAGGGGATACGCAGTATTTT.

This chain links TRBV18 with TRBJ1-5; D is unresolved. V was pared by 3 bases and J by 4 bases, with 7 bases between. There are 13 residues in the CDR3. Germline CDR1 reads KGHSH; CDR2 reads LQKENI. The CDR3 DNA sequence: TGTGCCAGCTCACCCGACGGGAATCAGCCCCAGCATTTT. Translating it yields CASSPDGNQPQHF.

This chain joins TRBV6-4 and TRBJ2-5; TRBD2 agrees at 8 bases. V lost 6 bases and J lost 5; bases outside the gene matches: 11. The CDR3 is made up of 15 amino acids. Germline V gene data show CDR1 as MRHNA and CDR2 as SNTAGT. The CDR3 protein is CASREIAGPGETQYF. The CDR3 DNA is TGTGCCAGCAGAGAGATAGCGGGACCCGGGGAGACCCAGTACTTC.

The V gene is TRBV10-2, the J gene TRBJ2-7, with D possibly being TRBD1 (6 bases). V dropped 10 bases and J dropped 6 bases, with 16 bases sitting between them. The germline CDR1 and CDR2 sequences are WSHSY and SAAADI. The CDR3 totals 12 residues. The chain's CDR3 is CATNPQGSEQYF. In DNA form, the CDR3 reads TGCGCCACCAACCCACAGGGATCCGAGCAGTACTTC.

This clone appeared many times. The chain uses TRBV27 and TRBJ2-7, with D possibly TRBD2 on 5 matching bases. Germline values: CDR1 MNHEY, CDR2 SMNVEV (reference sequence). The CDR3 covers 13 residues. V lost 3 bases and J lost 7, with 13 bases in between. The CDR3 region is CASSFAGEREQYF. The CDR3 DNA reads as TGTGCCAGCAGTTTCGCGGGCGAGCGGGAGCAGTACTTC.

With regard to this clone: No DNA is shown, since the ends of the CDR3 on it are uncertain; the CDR3 is the one TCRdb lists. The chain combines TRBV6-6 with TRBJ2-7; the D call TRBD2 from the table was never checked on the DNA. CDR1 is MNHNY, CDR2 SVGAGI, per germline (reference sequence). The CDR3 spans 16 amino acids, including both terminal residues. The CDR3 loop reads CASSSSGLAGPYEQYF.